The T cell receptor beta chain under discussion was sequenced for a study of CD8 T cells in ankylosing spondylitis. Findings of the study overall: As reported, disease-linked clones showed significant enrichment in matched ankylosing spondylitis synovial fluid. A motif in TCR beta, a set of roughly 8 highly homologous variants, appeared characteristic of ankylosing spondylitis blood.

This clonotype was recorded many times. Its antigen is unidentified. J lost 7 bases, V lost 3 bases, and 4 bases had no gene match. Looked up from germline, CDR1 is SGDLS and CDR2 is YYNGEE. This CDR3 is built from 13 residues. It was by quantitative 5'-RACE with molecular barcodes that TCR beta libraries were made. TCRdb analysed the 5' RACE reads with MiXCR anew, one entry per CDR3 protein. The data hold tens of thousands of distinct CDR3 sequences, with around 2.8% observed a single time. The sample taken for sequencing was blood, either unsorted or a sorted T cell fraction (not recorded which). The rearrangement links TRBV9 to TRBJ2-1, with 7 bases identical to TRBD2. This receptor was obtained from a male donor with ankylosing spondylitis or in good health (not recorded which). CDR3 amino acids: CASSGTSRNEQFF. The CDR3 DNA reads TGTGCCAGCAGCGGGACTAGTCGGAATGAGCAGTTCTTC.